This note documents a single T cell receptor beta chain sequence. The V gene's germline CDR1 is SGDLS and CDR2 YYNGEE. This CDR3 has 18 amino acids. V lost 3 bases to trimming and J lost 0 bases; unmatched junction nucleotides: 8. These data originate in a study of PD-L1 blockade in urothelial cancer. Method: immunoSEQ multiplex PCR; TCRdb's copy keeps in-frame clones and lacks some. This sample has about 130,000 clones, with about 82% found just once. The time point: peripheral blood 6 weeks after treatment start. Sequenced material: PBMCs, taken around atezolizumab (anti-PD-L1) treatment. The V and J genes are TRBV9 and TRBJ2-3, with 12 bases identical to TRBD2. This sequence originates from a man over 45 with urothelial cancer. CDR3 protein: CASSEVSSGRGSTDTQYF. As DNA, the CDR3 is TGTGCCAGCAGCGAAGTGTCTAGCGGGAGGGGTAGCACAGATACGCAGTATTTT.